This T cell receptor beta chain was recovered during a study of cytomegalovirus exposure and HLA in healthy donors. Study results and caveats: Researchers catalogued approximately 170 TCR beta chains as cytomegalovirus-associated.

PCR used 60 Vbeta primers and 13 Jbeta primers. Libraries were prepared by immunoSEQ multiplex PCR; TCRdb keeps only in-frame clonotypes and omits some of them. The repertoire holds under 150,000 clones, with over 65% as singletons. In regard to this clone: What it recognizes is unknown.

V was pared by 3 bases and J by 5 bases, with 8 bases of the junction left unmatched. In germline, CDR1 is LGHNA, CDR2 YNFKEQ. The CDR3 extends over 16 amino acids. The J gene is TRBJ2-3, the V gene TRBV4-2; 10 bases line up with TRBD1. The clonotype originates from a male donor in good health and CMV-seronegative. Sequenced input: PBMCs. This CDR3 reads CASSHPRQGAGDTQYF. The DNA for the CDR3 is TGTGCCAGCAGCCACCCTAGACAGGGGGCCGGAGATACGCAGTATTTT.